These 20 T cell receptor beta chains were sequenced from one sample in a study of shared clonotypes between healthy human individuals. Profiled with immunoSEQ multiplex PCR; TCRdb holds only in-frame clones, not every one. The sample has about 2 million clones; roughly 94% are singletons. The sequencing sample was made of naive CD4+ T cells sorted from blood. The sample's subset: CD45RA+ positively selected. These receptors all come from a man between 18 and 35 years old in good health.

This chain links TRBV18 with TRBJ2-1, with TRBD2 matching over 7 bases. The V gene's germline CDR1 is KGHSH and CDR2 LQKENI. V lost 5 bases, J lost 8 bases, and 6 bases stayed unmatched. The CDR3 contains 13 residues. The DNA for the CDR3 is TGTGCCAGCTCATCCGGACTAGTCGATGAGCAGTTCTTC. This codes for CASSSGLVDEQFF.

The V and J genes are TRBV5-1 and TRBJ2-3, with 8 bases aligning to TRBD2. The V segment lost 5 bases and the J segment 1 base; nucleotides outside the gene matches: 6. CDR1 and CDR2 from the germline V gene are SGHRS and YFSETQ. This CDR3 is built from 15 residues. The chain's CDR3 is CASSRGGQGTDTQYF. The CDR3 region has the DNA TGCGCCAGCAGTCGCGGGGGGCAAGGCACAGATACGCAGTATTTT.

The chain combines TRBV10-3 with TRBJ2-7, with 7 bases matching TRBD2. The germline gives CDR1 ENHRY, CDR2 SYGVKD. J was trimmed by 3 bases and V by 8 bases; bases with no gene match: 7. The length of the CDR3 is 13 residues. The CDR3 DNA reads TGTGCCATCTCGACTAGCACGATCTACGAGCAGTACTTC. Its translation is CAISTSTIYEQYF.

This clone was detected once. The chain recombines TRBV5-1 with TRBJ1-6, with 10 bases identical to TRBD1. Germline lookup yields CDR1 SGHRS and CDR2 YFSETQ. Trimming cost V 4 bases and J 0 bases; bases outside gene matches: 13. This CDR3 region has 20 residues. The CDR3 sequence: CASSAEGTGEGSSYNSPLHF. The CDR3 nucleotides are TGCGCCAGCAGCGCCGAGGGGACAGGGGAGGGCAGCTCCTATAATTCACCCCTCCACTTT. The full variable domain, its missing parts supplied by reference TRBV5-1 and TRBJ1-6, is KAGVTQTPRYLIKTRGQQVTLSCSPISGHRSVSWYQQTPGQGLQFLFEYFSETQRNKGNFPGRFSGRQFSNSRSEMNVSTLELGDSALYLCASSAEGTGEGSSYNSPLHFGNGTRLTVT.

The CDR3 sequence: CASEDPGLSSLHF. DNA of the CDR3: TGTGCCAGCGAAGACCCTGGGCTATCATCCCTCCACTTT. The rearrangement links TRBV28 to TRBJ1-6; D remains unclear. Germline-derived CDR1 and CDR2 are MDHEN and SYDVKM. Trimming removed 8 bases from V and 14 bases from J, with 19 bases in between. This CDR3 spans 13 amino acids.

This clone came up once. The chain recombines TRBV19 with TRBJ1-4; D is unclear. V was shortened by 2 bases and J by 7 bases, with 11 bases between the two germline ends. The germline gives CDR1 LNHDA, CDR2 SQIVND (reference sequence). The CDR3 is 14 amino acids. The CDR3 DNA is TGTGCCAGTAGTATACGGTTATCTAGTGAAAAACTGTTTTTT. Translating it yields CASSIRLSSEKLFF. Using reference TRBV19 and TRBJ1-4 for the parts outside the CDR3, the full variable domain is DGGITQSPKYLFRKEGQNVTLSCEQNLNHDAMYWYRQDPGQGLRLIYYSQIVNDFQKGDIAEGYSVSREKKESFPLTVTSAQKNPTAFYLCASSIRLSSEKLFFGSGTQLSVL.

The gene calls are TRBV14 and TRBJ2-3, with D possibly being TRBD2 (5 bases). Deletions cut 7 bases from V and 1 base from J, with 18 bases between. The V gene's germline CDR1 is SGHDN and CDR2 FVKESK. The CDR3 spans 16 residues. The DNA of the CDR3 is TGTGCCAGCACCTCAAGTCGCTTACTAGGCACAGATACGCAGTATTTT. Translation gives CASTSSRLLGTDTQYF.

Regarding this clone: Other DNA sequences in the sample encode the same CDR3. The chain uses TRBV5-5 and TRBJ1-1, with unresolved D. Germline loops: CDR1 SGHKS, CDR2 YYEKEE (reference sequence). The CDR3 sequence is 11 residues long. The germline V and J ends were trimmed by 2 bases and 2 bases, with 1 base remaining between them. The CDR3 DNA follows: TGTGCCAGCAGCTTAAACACTGAAGCTTTCTTT. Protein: CASSLNTEAFF.

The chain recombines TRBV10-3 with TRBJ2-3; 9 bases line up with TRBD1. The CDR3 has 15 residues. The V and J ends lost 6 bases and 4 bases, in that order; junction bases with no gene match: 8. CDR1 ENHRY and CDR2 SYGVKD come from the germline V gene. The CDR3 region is CAIRSGQGQSDTQYF. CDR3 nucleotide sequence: TGTGCCATCAGATCGGGACAGGGACAATCAGATACGCAGTATTTT.

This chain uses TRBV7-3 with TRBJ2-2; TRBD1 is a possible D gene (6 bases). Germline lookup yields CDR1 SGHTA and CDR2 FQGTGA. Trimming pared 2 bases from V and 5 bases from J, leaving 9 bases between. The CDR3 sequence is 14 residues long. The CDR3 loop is CASSLGDRTGELFF. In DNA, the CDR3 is TGTGCCAGCAGCTTAGGCGACAGGACCGGGGAGCTGTTTTTT.

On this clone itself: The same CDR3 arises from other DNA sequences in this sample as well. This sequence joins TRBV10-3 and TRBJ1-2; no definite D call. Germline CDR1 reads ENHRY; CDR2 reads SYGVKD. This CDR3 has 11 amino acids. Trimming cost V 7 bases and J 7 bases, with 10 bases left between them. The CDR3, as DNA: TGTGCCATCACGGGAGGAGGTGGCTACACCTTC. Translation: CAITGGGGYTF.

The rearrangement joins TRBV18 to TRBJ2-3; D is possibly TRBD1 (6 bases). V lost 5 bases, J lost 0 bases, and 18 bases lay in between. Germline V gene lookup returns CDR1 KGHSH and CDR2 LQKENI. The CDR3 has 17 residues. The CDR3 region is CASSLLRTATSTDTQYF. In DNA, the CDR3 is TGTGCCAGCTCATTACTCCGGACAGCCACTAGCACAGATACGCAGTATTTT. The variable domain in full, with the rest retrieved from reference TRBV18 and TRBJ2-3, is NAGVMQNPRHLVRRRGQEARLRCSPMKGHSHVYWYRQLPEEGLKFMVYLQKENIIDESGMPKERFSAEFPKEGPSILRIQQVVRGDSAAYFCASSLLRTATSTDTQYFGPGTRLTVL.

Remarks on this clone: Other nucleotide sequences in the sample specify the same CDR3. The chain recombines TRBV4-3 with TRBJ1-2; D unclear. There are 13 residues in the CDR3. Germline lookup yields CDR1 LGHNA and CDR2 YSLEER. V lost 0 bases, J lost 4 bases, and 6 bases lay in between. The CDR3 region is CASSQDGTYGYTF. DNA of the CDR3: TGCGCCAGCAGCCAAGACGGAACCTATGGCTACACCTTC.

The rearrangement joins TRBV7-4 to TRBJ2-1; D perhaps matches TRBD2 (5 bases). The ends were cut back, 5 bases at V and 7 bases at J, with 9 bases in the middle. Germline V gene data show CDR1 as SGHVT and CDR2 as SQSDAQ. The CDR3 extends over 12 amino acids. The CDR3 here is CASSRGRNEQFF. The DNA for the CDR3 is TGTGCCAGCAGCCGAGGGCGAAATGAGCAGTTCTTC.

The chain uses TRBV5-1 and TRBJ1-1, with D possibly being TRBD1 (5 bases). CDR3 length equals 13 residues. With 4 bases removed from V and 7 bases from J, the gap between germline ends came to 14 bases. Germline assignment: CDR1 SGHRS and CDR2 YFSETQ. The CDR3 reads CASSPGDGGEAFF. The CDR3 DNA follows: TGCGCCAGCAGCCCCGGGGATGGGGGTGAAGCTTTCTTT.

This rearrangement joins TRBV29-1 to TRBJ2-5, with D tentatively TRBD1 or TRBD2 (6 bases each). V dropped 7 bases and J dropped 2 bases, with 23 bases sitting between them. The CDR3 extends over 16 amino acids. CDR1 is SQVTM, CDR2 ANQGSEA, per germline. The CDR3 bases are TGCAGCGCCCTCCAAAGGGGGGACACGATTCAAGAGACCCAGTACTTC. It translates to CSALQRGDTIQETQYF.

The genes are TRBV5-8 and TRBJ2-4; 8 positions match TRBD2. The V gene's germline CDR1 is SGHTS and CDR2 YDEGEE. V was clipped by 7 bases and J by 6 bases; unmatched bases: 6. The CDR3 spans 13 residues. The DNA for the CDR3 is TGTGCCAGCCCCGGGAGGGGAGTAAACATTCAGTACTTC. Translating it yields CASPGRGVNIQYF.

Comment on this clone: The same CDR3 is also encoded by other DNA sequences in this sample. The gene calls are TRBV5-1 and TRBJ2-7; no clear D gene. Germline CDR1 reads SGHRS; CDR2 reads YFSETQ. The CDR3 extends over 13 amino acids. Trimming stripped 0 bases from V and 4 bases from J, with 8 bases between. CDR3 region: CASSLVSPYEQYF. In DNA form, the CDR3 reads TGCGCCAGCAGCTTGGTATCCCCATACGAGCAGTACTTC.

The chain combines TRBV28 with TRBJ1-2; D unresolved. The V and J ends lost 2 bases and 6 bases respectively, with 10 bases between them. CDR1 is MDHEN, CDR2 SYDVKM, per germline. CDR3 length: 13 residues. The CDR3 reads CASSLGPFNGYTF. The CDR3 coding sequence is TGTGCCAGCAGTTTAGGCCCGTTCAATGGCTACACCTTC.

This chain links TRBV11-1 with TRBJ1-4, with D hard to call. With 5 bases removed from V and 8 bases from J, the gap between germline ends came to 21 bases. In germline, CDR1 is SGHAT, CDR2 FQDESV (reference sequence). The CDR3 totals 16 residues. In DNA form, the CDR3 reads TGTGCCAGCAGCCCCCGAGGACTCGGTGGAAAGGAAAAACTGTTTTTT. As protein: CASSPRGLGGKEKLFF.